This TCR beta chain came from a study of siplizumab effects on memory and regulatory T cells. Study conclusions and caveats: Memory T cells appeared less diverse than naive cells, which seemed to contribute substantially to alloresponse. Siplizumab led to significantly less abundant alloreactive sequences that could be traced back to unstimulated CD4+ memory cells. Mappable alloreactive CD4+ clones averaged approximately 70% Treg-derived with siplizumab versus around 25% in controls.

Points on this clone: Antigen specificity is unknown.

The germline CDR1 and CDR2 sequences are MNHNY and SVGAGI (reference sequence). V lost 4 bases and J 0 bases, leaving 15 bases between the germline ends. This CDR3 comprises 16 residues. For every sample, around 9.6 x 10^4 TCR templates were assayed. The table came from immunoSEQ multiplex PCR; TCRdb's copy has only in-frame clones and leaves some out. Among over 100,000 clones listed, 93% were seen once. This clonotype was obtained from a human donor in good health. The rearrangement uses TRBV6-6 and TRBJ1-2; unclear D gene. Source material: non-Treg CD4+ T cells sorted from blood. CDR3 sequence reads: CASSSGRASSNYGYTF. CDR3 bases: TGTGCCAGCAGTTCGGGTAGGGCCTCGTCTAACTATGGCTACACCTTC.